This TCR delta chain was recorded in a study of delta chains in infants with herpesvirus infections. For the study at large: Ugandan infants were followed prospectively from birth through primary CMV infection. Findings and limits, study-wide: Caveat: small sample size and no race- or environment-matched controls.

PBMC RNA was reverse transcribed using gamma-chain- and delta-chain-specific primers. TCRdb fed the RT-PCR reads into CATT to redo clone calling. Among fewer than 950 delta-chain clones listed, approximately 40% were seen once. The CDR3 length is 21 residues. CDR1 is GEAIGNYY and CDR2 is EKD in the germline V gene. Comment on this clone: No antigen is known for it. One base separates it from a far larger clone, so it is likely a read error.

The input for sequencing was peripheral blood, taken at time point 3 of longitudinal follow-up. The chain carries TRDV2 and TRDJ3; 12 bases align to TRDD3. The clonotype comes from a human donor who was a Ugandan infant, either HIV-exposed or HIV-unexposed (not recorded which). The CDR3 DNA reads TGTGCCTGTGACAAAGTTTGGTACTGGGGGATACACGCCTGTGACACCCGACAGATGTTTTTC. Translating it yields CACDKVWYWGIHACDTRQMFF.